This T cell receptor beta chain was observed in a study of control samples from healthy donors and cancer patients. Germline V lookup: CDR1 WNHNN, CDR2 SYGVQD (reference sequence). CDR3 size: 14 residues. Trimming took off 5 bases at V and 6 bases at J, with 13 bases between the two ends. Produced via immunoSEQ multiplex PCR; TCRdb's table is partial and in-frame only. The repertoire holds roughly 120,000 clones, with around nine tenths as singletons. Sequencing was done on a sample of blood. This receptor was obtained from a man aged 25-45 years in good health. This chain joins TRBV10-1 and TRBJ2-2; unclear D gene. This CDR3 is CASSPRLGSGELFF. For the CDR3, the DNA is TGCGCCAGCAGTCCTAGACTTGGATCCGGGGAGCTGTTTTTT.